A selection of T cell receptor beta chains follows, all from one sample in a study of shared clonotypes between healthy human individuals. Repertoires were generated with immunoSEQ multiplex PCR, while TCRdb's copy carries only in-frame clones and drops some. The repertoire consists of about 1.1 million clones, with about 72% occurring once and the leading ten covering more than 0.85%. Specimen: memory CD4+ T cells from PBMCs. These receptor sequences come from a man between 18 and 29 years old in good health. Some clones in this sample may be carry-over from other donors' samples. Each CDR3 is given with its conserved first and last residue. The D gene is left open where the match is weak. Only part of the rows carry a size: once, few, many, or a class if the clone is expanded.

.	TRBV9	TRBD1	TRBJ2-1	TGTGCCAGCAGCGTAAGTCAGACAGGGGCCTCGGGGGAGCAGTTCTTC	CASSVSQTGASGEQFF
.	TRBV5-4	TRBD2	TRBJ2-5	TGTGCCAGCAGCCGGGCGCCCTCGGCTAGCGGGCAGACCCAGTACTTC	CASSRAPSASGQTQYF
.	TRBV7-2	.	TRBJ2-7	TGTGCCAGCGCGAATAGCATATCCTCCTACGAGCAGTACTTC	CASANSISSYEQYF
.	TRBV5-4	.	TRBJ2-2	TGTGCCAGCAGTTCCCCTGGGGGAACCGGGGAGCTGTTTTTT	CASSSPGGTGELFF
few	TRBV7-3	.	TRBJ2-2	TGTGCCAGCAGCTTAAGGGCTAGCGAGAACACCGGGGAGCTGTTTTTT	CASSLRASENTGELFF
once	TRBV5-5	.	TRBJ2-3	TGTGCCAGCAGCCGATCCGGGGCCCCAGATACGCAGTATTTT	CASSRSGAPDTQYF
.	TRBV9	.	TRBJ2-5	TGTGCCAGCAGCGTAGCCCCTAGAGCAGAGACCCAGTACTTC	CASSVAPRAETQYF
.	TRBV7-2	TRBD2	TRBJ2-7	TGTGCCAGCAGCCCGGCAGGACTAGCGGGAGGCTACGAGCAGTACTTC	CASSPAGLAGGYEQYF
.	TRBV5-6	TRBD1	TRBJ2-7	TGTGCCAGCAGCACGAGACAGGGGTACTTCTCCTACGAGCAGTACTTC	CASSTRQGYFSYEQYF
.	TRBV28	TRBD2	TRBJ2-1	TGTGCCAGCAGCCGTTGGACTAGCGGGAGTAGGTATGAGCAGTTCTTC	CASSRWTSGSRYEQFF
.	TRBV6-6	.	TRBJ2-7	TGTGCCAGCAGTTACTCGCCCTACGAGCAGTACTTC	CASSYSPYEQYF
.	TRBV7-2	.	TRBJ2-6	TGTGCCAGCAGCGACCAGGGGTCTGGGGCCAACGTCCTGACTTTC	CASSDQGSGANVLTF
.	TRBV7-9	.	TRBJ1-1	TGTGCCAGCAACACAGGAGGGGATCCCAAGGGGAGAAACACTGAAGCTTTCTTT	CASNTGGDPKGRNTEAFF